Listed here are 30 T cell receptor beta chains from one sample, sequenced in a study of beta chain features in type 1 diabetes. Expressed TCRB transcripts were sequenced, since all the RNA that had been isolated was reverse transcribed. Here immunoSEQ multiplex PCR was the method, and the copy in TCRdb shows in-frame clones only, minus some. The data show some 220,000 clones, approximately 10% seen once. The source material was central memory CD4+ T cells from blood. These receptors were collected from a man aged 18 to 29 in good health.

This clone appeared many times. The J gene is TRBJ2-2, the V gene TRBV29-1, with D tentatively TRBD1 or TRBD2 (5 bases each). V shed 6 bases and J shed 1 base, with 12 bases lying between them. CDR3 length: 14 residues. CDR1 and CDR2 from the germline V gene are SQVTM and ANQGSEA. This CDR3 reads CSVTGTLNTGELFF. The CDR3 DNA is TGCAGCGTCACCGGGACCTTGAACACCGGGGAGCTGTTTTTT.

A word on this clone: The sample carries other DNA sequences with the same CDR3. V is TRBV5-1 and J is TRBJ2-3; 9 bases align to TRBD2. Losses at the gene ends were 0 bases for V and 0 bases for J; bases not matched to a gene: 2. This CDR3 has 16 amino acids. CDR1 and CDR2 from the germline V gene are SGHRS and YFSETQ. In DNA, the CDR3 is TGCGCCAGCAGCTTGGGACTAGCGGCTAGCACAGATACGCAGTATTTT. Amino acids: CASSLGLAASTDTQYF.

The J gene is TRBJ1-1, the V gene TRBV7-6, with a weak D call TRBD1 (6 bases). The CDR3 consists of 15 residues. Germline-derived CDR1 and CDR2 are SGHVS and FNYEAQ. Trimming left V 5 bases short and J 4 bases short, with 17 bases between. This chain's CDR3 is CASSPTTGMGTEAFF. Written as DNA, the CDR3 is TGTGCCAGCAGCCCGACGACAGGAATGGGCACTGAAGCTTTCTTT.

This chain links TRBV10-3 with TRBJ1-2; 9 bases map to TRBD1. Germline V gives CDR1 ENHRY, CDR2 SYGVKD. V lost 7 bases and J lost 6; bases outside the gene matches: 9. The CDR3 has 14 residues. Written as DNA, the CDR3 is TGTGCCATCAATAAACAGGGGGCGATCAATGGCTACACCTTC. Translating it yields CAINKQGAINGYTF.

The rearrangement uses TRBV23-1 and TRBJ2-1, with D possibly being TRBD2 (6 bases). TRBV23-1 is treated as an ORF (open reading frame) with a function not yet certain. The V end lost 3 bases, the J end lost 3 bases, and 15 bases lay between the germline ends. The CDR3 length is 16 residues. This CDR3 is CASSHPGPGGYNEQFF. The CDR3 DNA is TGCGCCAGCAGTCATCCGGGACCCGGGGGCTACAATGAGCAGTTCTTC.

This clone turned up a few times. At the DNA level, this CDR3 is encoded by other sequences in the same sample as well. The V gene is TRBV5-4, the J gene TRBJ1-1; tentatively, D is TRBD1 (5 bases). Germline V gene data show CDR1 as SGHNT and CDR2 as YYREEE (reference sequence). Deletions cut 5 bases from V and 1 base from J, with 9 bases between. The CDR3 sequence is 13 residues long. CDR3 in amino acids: CASSRDRNTEAFF. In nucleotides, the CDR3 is TGTGCCAGCAGTCGCGACAGGAACACTGAAGCTTTCTTT.

The CDR3 DNA follows: TGTGCCAGCAGCCAGGACAGGGGTGGAAAGACCCAGTACTTC. It yields the protein CASSQDRGGKTQYF. The chain has TRBV7-2 and TRBJ2-5, with 9 bases that match TRBD1. CDR1 is SGHTA and CDR2 is FQGNSA in the germline V gene. The CDR3 is made up of 14 amino acids. The J segment lost 6 bases and the V segment lost 5 bases, leaving 7 bases of the junction unmatched.

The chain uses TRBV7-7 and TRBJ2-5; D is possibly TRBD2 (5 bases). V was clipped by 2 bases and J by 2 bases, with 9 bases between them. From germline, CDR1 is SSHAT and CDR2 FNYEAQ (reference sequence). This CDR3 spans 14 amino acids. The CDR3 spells CASSLIGIQETQYF. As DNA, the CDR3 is TGTGCCAGCAGCTTAATCGGGATTCAAGAGACCCAGTACTTC.

In DNA, the CDR3 is TGTGCCAGCAGTGAAGGGGTCAGGACGAACACCGGGGAGCTGTTTTTT. Protein sequence: CASSEGVRTNTGELFF. This chain uses TRBV6-1 with TRBJ2-2; D is unresolved. CDR1 and CDR2 from the germline V gene are MNHNS and SASEGT. V shed 1 base and J shed 0 bases, with 9 bases lying between them. This CDR3 contains 16 residues.

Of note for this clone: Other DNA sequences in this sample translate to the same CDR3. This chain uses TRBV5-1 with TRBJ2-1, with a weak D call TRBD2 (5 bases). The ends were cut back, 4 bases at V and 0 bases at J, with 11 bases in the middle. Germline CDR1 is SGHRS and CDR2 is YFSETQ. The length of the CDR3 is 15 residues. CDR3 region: CASSPYGSSYNEQFF. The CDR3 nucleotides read TGCGCCAGCAGCCCTTATGGGAGCTCCTACAATGAGCAGTTCTTC.

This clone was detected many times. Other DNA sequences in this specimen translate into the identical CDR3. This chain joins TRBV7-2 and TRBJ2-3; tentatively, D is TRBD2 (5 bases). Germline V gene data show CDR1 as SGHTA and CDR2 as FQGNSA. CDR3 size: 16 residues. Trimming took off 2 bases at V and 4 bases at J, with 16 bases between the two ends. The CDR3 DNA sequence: TGTGCCAGCAGCTTACGTGCGGGTTACCCGCCAGATACGCAGTATTTT. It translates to CASSLRAGYPPDTQYF.

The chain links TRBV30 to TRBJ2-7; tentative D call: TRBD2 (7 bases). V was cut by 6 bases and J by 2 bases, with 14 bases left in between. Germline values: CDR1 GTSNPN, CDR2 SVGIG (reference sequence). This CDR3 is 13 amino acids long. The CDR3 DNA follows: TGTGCCTGTGCGGGGGACATGGCCTACGAGCAGTACTTC. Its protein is CACAGDMAYEQYF.

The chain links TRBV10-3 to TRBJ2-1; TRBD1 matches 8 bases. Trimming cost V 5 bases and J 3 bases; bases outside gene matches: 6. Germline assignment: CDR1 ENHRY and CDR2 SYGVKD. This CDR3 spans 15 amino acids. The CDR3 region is CAISPQGAHYNEQFF. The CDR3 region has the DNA TGTGCCATCAGTCCCCAGGGGGCTCACTACAATGAGCAGTTCTTC.

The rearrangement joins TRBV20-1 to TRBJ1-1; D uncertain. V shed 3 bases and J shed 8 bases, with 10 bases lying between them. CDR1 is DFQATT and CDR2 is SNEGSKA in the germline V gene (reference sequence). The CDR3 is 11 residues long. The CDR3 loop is CSARETPEAFF. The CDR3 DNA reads TGCAGTGCTAGGGAGACACCAGAAGCTTTCTTT.

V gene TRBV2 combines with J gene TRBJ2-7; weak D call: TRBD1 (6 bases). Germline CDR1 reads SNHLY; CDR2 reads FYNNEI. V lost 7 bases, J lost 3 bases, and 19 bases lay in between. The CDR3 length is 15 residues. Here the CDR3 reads CASIRGRGTIYEQYF. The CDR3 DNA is TGTGCCAGCATCCGAGGCCGAGGGACAATCTACGAGCAGTACTTC.

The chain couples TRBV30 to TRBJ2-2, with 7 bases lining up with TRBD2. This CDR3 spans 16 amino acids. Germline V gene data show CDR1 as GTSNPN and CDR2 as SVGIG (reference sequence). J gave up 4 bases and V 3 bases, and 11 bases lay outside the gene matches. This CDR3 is CAWRSRGGPGTGELFF. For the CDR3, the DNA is TGTGCCTGGAGGTCCCGGGGAGGGCCTGGCACCGGGGAGCTGTTTTTT.

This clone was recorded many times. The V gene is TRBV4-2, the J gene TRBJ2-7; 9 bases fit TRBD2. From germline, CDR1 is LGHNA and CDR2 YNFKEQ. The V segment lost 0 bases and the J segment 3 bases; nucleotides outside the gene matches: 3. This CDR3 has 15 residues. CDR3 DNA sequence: TGTGCCAGCAGCCAAGAGCAGCGGGGGGACTACGAGCAGTACTTC. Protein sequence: CASSQEQRGDYEQYF.

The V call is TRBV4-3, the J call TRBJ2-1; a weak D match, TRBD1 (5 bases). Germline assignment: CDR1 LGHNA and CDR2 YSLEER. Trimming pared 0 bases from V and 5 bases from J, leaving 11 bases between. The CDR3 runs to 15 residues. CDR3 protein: CASSQEGGQNNEQFF. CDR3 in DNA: TGCGCCAGCAGCCAAGAGGGTGGACAAAACAATGAGCAGTTCTTC.

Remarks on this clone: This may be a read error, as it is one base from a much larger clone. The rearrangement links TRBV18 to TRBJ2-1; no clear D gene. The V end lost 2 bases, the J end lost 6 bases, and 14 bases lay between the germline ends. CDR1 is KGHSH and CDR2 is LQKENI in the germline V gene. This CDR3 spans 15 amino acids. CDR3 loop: CASSPGIAEGNEQFF. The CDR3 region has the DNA TGTGCCAGCTCACCAGGAATAGCTGAAGGCAATGAGCAGTTCTTC. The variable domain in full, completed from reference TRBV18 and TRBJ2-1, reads NAGVMQNPRHLVRRRGQEARLRCSPMKGHSHVYWYRQLPEEGLKFMVYLQKENIIDESGMPKERFSAEFPKEGPSILRIQQVVRGDSAAYFCASSPGIAEGNEQFFGPGTRLTVL.

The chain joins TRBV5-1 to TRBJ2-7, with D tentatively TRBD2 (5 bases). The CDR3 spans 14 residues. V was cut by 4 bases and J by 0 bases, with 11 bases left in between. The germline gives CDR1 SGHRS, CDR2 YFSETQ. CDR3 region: CASSKAARSYEQYF. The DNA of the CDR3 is TGCGCCAGCAGCAAAGCGGCACGCTCCTACGAGCAGTACTTC.

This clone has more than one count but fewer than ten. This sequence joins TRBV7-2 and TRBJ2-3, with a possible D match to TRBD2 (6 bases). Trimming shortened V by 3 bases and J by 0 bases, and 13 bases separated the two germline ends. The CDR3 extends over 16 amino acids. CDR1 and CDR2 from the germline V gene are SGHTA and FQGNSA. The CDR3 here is CASSFALSGSTDTQYF. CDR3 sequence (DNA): TGTGCCAGCAGCTTTGCGTTGAGCGGGAGCACAGATACGCAGTATTTT.

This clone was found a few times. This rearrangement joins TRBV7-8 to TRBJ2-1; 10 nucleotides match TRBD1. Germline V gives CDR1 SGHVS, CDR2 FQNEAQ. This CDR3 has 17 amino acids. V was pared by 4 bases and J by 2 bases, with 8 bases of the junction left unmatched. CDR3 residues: CASSYDRTGGTYNEQFF. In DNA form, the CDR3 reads TGTGCCAGCAGCTACGACCGGACAGGGGGAACCTACAATGAGCAGTTCTTC. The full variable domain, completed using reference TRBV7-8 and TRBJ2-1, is GAGVSQSPRYKVAKRGQDVALRCDPISGHVSLFWYQQALGQGPEFLTYFQNEAQLDKSGLPSDRFFAERPEGSVSTLKIQRTQQEDSAVYLCASSYDRTGGTYNEQFFGPGTRLTVL.

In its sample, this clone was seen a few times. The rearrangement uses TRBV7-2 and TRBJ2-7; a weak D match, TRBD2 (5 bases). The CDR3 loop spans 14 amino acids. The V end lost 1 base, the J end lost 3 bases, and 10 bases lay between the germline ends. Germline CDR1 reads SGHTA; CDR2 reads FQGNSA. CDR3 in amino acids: CASSLGRENYEQYF. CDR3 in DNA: TGTGCCAGCAGCTTAGGCCGGGAAAACTACGAGCAGTACTTC.

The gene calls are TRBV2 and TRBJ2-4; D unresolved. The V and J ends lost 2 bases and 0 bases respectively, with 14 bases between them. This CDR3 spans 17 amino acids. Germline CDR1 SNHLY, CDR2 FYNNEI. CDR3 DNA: TGTGCCAGCAGTGAACGGTCGGGCGCACTAGCCAAAAACATTCAGTACTTC. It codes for CASSERSGALAKNIQYF.

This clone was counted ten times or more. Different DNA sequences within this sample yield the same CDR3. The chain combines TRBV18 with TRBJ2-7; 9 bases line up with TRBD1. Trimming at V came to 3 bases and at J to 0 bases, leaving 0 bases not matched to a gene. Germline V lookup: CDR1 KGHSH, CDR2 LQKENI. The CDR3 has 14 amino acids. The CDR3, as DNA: TGTGCCAGCTCACCGGGACAGGGCTCCTACGAGCAGTACTTC. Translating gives CASSPGQGSYEQYF.

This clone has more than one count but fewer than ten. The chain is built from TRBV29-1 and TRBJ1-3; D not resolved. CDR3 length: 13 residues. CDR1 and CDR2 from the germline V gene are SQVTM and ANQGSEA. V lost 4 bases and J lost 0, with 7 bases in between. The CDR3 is CSVAQSSGNTIYF. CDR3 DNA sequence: TGCAGCGTTGCACAGAGCTCTGGAAACACCATATATTTT. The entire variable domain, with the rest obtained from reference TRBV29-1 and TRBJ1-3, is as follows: SAVISQKPSRDICQRGTSLTIQCQVDSQVTMMFWYRQQPGQSLTLIATANQGSEATYESGFVIDKFPISRPNLTFSTLTVSNMSPEDSSIYLCSVAQSSGNTIYFGEGSWLTVV.

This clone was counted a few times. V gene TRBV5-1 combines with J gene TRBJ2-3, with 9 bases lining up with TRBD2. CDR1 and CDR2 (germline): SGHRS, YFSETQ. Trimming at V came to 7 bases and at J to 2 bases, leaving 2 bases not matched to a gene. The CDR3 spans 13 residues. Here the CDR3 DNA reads TGCGCCAGCCGACTAGCGGTCACAGATACGCAGTATTTT. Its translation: CASRLAVTDTQYF.

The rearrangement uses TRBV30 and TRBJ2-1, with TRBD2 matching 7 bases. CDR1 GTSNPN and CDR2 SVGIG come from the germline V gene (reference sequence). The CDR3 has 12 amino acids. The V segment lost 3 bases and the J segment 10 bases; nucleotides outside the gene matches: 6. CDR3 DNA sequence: TGTGCCTGGAGCTCGGGAGGCTGGGAGCAGTTCTTC. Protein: CAWSSGGWEQFF. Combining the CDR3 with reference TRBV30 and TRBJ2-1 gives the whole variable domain SQTIHQWPATLVQPVGSPLSLECTVEGTSNPNLYWYRQAAGRGLQLLFYSVGIGQISSEVPQNLSASRPQDRQFILSSKKLLLSDSGFYLCAWSSGGWEQFFGPGTRLTVL.

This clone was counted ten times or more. The CDR3 reads CAWSVEAESYEQYF. CDR3 sequence (DNA): TGTGCCTGGAGTGTAGAGGCTGAGTCCTACGAGCAGTACTTC. V is TRBV30 and J is TRBJ2-7, with unresolved D. Germline V gene data show CDR1 as GTSNPN and CDR2 as SVGIG (reference sequence). The CDR3 length is 14 residues. Trimming removed 0 bases at V and 1 base at J, with 10 bases between.

Here the CDR3 reads CSVEVTSGNTIYF. The CDR3 DNA is TGCAGCGTTGAGGTGACCTCTGGAAACACCATATATTTT. This chain joins TRBV29-1 and TRBJ1-3; D not resolved. The CDR3 has 13 residues. Trimming shortened V by 3 bases and J by 0 bases, and 6 bases separated the two germline ends. Germline lookup yields CDR1 SQVTM and CDR2 ANQGSEA. The full variable domain, rest sourced from reference TRBV29-1 and TRBJ1-3, is SAVISQKPSRDICQRGTSLTIQCQVDSQVTMMFWYRQQPGQSLTLIATANQGSEATYESGFVIDKFPISRPNLTFSTLTVSNMSPEDSSIYLCSVEVTSGNTIYFGEGSWLTVV.